These T cell receptor beta chains were read from a single sample in a study of blood T cell repertoires in COVID-19. Libraries were prepared by immunoSEQ multiplex PCR; TCRdb keeps only in-frame clonotypes and omits some of them. The top ten clones hold under 0.95% of a sample with approximately 290,000 clones, around nine tenths of them seen once. The sample taken for sequencing was peripheral blood. Receptors originate from a young man with acute or convalescent COVID-19. The CDR3 runs from the conserved cysteine through the conserved F or W. A D gene is named only where the DNA matches it firmly. A row's size may be missing; if present it is once, few, many or a size class.

TRBJ2-1,TRBD1,.,TRBV11-3,16,CASSPDVRGHGNEQFF,TGTGCCAGCAGTCCGGATGTCAGGGGGCACGGGAATGAGCAGTTCTTC
TRBJ2-3,.,.,TRBV30,16,CASLVRGRGPRDTQYF,TGTGCCTCACTTGTCCGGGGCAGGGGCCCCCGCGATACGCAGTATTTT
TRBJ2-3,TRBD2,.,TRBV3-1/TRBV3-2,17,CASSQPRAGGSTDTQYF,TGTGCCAGCAGCCAGCCCCGGGCGGGGGGGAGCACAGATACGCAGTATTTT
TRBJ2-5,.,.,TRBV28,14,CASRYRTGGETQYF,TGTGCCAGCAGATATAGGACCGGGGGTGAGACCCAGTACTTC
TRBJ2-2,.,.,TRBV2,16,CASSAREGRWTGELFF,TGTGCCAGCAGTGCCCGTGAAGGGAGATGGACCGGGGAGCTGTTTTTT
TRBJ2-7,.,.,TRBV6-5,12,CASFTAAREQYF,TGTGCCAGCTTCACGGCGGCGCGGGAGCAGTACTTC
TRBJ1-6,TRBD1,.,TRBV2,15,CASTEEGQVNSPLHF,TGTGCCAGCACCGAGGAGGGACAGGTTAATTCACCCCTCCACTTT
TRBJ2-7,.,few,TRBV5-1,13,CASSRETVYEQYF,TGCGCCAGCAGCCGGGAGACAGTCTACGAGCAGTACTTC
TRBJ2-2,TRBD2,few,TRBV7-9,17,CASSSRPGGLSTGELFF,TGTGCCAGCAGCTCCCGGCCGGGGGGGCTCAGCACCGGGGAGCTGTTTTTT
TRBJ2-1,TRBD1,.,TRBV24-1,14,CATSDPGQNNEQFF,TGTGCCACCAGTGACCCGGGACAGAACAATGAGCAGTTCTTC
TRBJ1-1,.,.,TRBV27,15,CASSSAVGASTEAFF,TGTGCCAGCAGTTCGGCTGTGGGGGCGAGTACTGAAGCTTTCTTT
TRBJ2-5,.,.,TRBV5-1,14,CASGQGGARETQYF,TGCGCCAGCGGGCAAGGAGGGGCCCGGGAGACCCAGTACTTC
TRBJ1-4,TRBD1,.,TRBV4-1,16,CASSHLIAGQSKKLFF,TGCGCCAGCAGCCACCTTATCGCGGGACAGAGTAAAAAACTGTTTTTT
TRBJ1-1,TRBD1,once,TRBV7-9,15,CASSARQGANTEAFF,TGTGCCAGCAGCGCCCGACAGGGGGCCAACACTGAAGCTTTCTTT
TRBJ2-1,.,.,TRBV7-2,14,CASSLGGIPNEQFF,TGTGCCAGCAGCTTAGGCGGGATCCCCAATGAGCAGTTCTTC
TRBJ1-5,.,few,TRBV2,12,CASSESGQPQHF,TGTGCCAGCAGTGAGTCGGGTCAGCCCCAGCATTTT
TRBJ2-7,TRBD2,.,TRBV5-1,14,CASSASGGGYEQYF,TGCGCCAGCAGCGCGAGCGGGGGAGGTTACGAGCAGTACTTC
TRBJ1-3,.,few,TRBV10-3,14,CAISGGSAGNTIYF,TGTGCCATCAGTGGCGGGTCTGCTGGAAACACCATATATTTT
TRBJ1-5,TRBD1,.,TRBV29-1,15,CSAATGQGVSQPQHF,TGCAGCGCTGCGACCGGACAGGGTGTAAGTCAGCCCCAGCATTTT
TRBJ2-3,TRBD2,.,TRBV3-1/TRBV3-2,15,CASSRLAVSTDTQYF,TGTGCCAGCAGCCGACTAGCGGTAAGCACAGATACGCAGTATTTT
TRBJ2-1,TRBD2,.,TRBV29-1,13,CSVEAGGKDEQFF,TGCAGCGTTGAGGCGGGGGGGAAAGATGAGCAGTTCTTC
TRBJ1-2,.,.,TRBV28,12,CASSLLLWGYTF,TGTGCCAGCAGTCTACTCCTGTGGGGCTACACCTTC
TRBJ1-5,.,.,TRBV7-8,13,CASSPTTEQPQHF,TGTGCCAGCAGCCCTACGACAGAGCAGCCCCAGCATTTT
TRBJ1-2,.,.,TRBV7-9,14,CASMARDTSYGYTF,TGTGCCAGCATGGCCCGGGACACCTCCTATGGCTACACCTTC
TRBJ1-4,.,.,TRBV6-5,15,CASSYRTATNEKLFF,TGTGCCAGCAGTTACAGAACAGCAACTAATGAAAAACTGTTTTTT
TRBJ2-2,TRBD2,few,TRBV7-3,17,CASSSSGLAANTGELFF,TGTGCCAGCAGCTCCTCAGGGCTAGCGGCGAACACCGGGGAGCTGTTTTTT
TRBJ2-5,TRBD2,.,TRBV7-2,13,CASSPGGVETQYF,TGTGCCAGCAGCCCCGGGGGGGTCGAGACCCAGTACTTC
TRBJ2-1,.,.,TRBV14,13,CASSQEQGSEQFF,TGTGCCAGCAGCCAAGAGCAGGGCTCTGAGCAGTTCTTC
TRBJ1-2,TRBD1,.,TRBV18,15,CASSPPLDRGKGYTF,TGTGCCAGCTCACCTCCCCTGGACAGGGGAAAAGGCTACACCTTC
TRBJ1-5,TRBD1,.,TRBV7-6,14,CASSPGTGVQPQHF,TGTGCCAGCAGTCCCGGGACAGGGGTACAGCCCCAGCATTTT
TRBJ2-1,TRBD2,.,TRBV2,16,CASRTAGLAGYNEQFF,TGTGCCAGCAGGACAGCAGGACTAGCGGGCTACAATGAGCAGTTCTTC
TRBJ2-1,TRBD2,.,TRBV14,15,CASSQTSGRLSEQFF,TGTGCCAGCAGCCAGACTAGCGGGAGATTAAGTGAGCAGTTCTTC
TRBJ2-4,.,once,TRBV20-1,15,CSASFIAGVENIQYF,TGCAGTGCCAGTTTCATTGCAGGGGTGGAGAACATTCAGTACTTC
TRBJ1-1,.,.,TRBV3-1/TRBV3-2,16,CASSQDLGRINTEAFF,TGTGCCAGCAGCCAAGATCTGGGCAGGATAAACACTGAAGCTTTCTTT
TRBJ1-1,TRBD1,.,TRBV18,13,CASSPGTGTEAFF,TGTGCCAGCTCACCAGGGACAGGGACTGAAGCTTTCTTT
TRBJ1-5,TRBD1,.,TRBV27,14,CASRETGGVQPQHF,TGTGCCAGCAGGGAAACAGGGGGCGTCCAGCCCCAGCATTTT
TRBJ2-1,TRBD2,.,TRBV18,20,CASSQLRTSGGPSSYNEQFF,TGTGCCAGCTCTCAGCTTAGGACTAGCGGGGGGCCTAGCTCCTACAATGAGCAGTTCTTC
TRBJ1-5,.,.,TRBV2,16,CASSGTARGRNQPQHF,TGTGCCAGCAGTGGAACGGCGAGAGGGAGAAATCAGCCCCAGCATTTT
TRBJ2-1,.,.,TRBV3-1/TRBV3-2,15,CASSLARGSGNEQFF,TGTGCCAGCAGCCTAGCCCGTGGAAGCGGGAATGAGCAGTTCTTC
TRBJ2-1,.,once,TRBV5-1,15,CASSPAGGPYNEQFF,TGCGCCAGCAGCCCGGCCGGGGGACCTTACAATGAGCAGTTCTTC
TRBJ1-2,.,once,TRBV9,15,CASSVVGGTDYGYTF,TGTGCCAGCAGCGTAGTCGGGGGGACGGATTATGGCTACACCTTC
TRBJ1-1,.,.,TRBV19,15,CASSIDRTANTEAFF,TGTGCCAGTAGTATAGACAGGACAGCGAACACTGAAGCTTTCTTT
TRBJ2-3,.,.,TRBV7-2,13,CASSLVLGDTQYF,TGTGCCAGCAGCTTAGTCCTCGGGGATACGCAGTATTTT
TRBJ2-1,TRBD2,.,TRBV28,14,CASNAGGHYNEQFF,TGTGCCAGCAATGCGGGAGGCCACTACAATGAGCAGTTCTTC
TRBJ2-3,.,.,TRBV7-9,14,CASSLSPAQGTQYF,TGTGCCAGCAGCTTAAGCCCCGCTCAGGGTACGCAGTATTTT
TRBJ1-4,.,.,TRBV11-2,15,CASSLDRGLTEKLFF,TGTGCCAGCAGCTTAGATCGCGGGCTTACTGAAAAACTGTTTTTT
TRBJ1-1,TRBD1,.,TRBV12-3/TRBV12-4,13,CASSRQGNTEAFF,TGTGCCAGCAGTCGACAGGGTAACACTGAAGCTTTCTTT
TRBJ2-2,TRBD1,.,TRBV4-1,16,CASSQEDRAGTGELFF,TGCGCCAGCAGCCAAGAGGACAGGGCAGGGACCGGGGAGCTGTTTTTT
TRBJ1-1,.,.,TRBV6-6,11,CASSPGFEAFF,TGTGCCAGCAGCCCGGGATTTGAAGCTTTCTTT
TRBJ2-5,.,.,TRBV5-1,15,CASSWRQGPEETQYF,TGCGCCAGCAGCTGGCGCCAGGGGCCAGAAGAGACCCAGTACTTC
TRBJ2-5,.,once,TRBV19,15,CASSMERGLLETQYF,TGTGCCAGTAGTATGGAACGGGGGTTACTAGAGACCCAGTACTTC
TRBJ2-3,TRBD2,.,TRBV3-1/TRBV3-2,16,CASSQGTSGVTDTQYF,TGTGCCAGCAGCCAGGGGACTAGCGGGGTCACAGATACGCAGTATTTT
TRBJ2-6,.,.,TRBV2,15,CASSVLSSGANVLTF,TGTGCCAGCAGTGTCCTAAGCTCTGGGGCCAACGTCCTGACTTTC
TRBJ1-5,.,once,TRBV28,13,CASSSGNHQPQHF,TGTGCCAGCAGTAGCGGCAACCATCAGCCCCAGCATTTT
TRBJ1-3,TRBD1,.,TRBV2,15,CASSRTGGFGNTIYF,TGTGCCAGCAGTAGGACAGGGGGCTTTGGAAACACCATATATTTT
TRBJ2-7,.,.,TRBV9,13,CASSVGQGDEQYF,TGTGCCAGCAGCGTAGGGCAGGGCGACGAGCAGTACTTC
TRBJ1-6,TRBD1,.,TRBV27,15,CASSLRGQDNSPLHF,TGTGCCAGCAGTTTAAGGGGACAGGATAATTCACCCCTCCACTTT